These 17 T cell receptor beta chains came from one sample sequenced in a study of molecular identifiers for immune sequencing clone quantification. TCRdb analysed the PCR reads with MiXCR anew, one entry per CDR3 protein. The data hold more than 450,000 distinct CDR3 sequences, with about 25% observed a single time. The sample was naive CD8+ T cells from blood, with Jurkat cell RNA spiked in. The subset was: FACS-sorted CD8+CD4-CCR7+CD45RA+ naive T cells. All receptors derive from a human donor in good health. Some libraries in this study had Jurkat cell RNA spiked in.

Points on this clonotype: A much larger clone sits a single nucleotide away, making a read error possible. This rearrangement joins TRBV6-2 or TRBV6-3 to TRBJ2-5; 7 nucleotides agree with TRBD1. The junction had 15 bases not matched to a gene; V was cut back by 8 bases and J by 3 bases. The CDR3 length is 16 residues. Germline assignment: CDR1 MNHEY and CDR2 SVGEGT. The chain's CDR3 is CASGLLTGTAKETQYF. The CDR3 coding sequence is TGTGCCAGCGGCCTCTTGACCGGGACAGCGAAAGAGACCCAGTACTTC.

This clonotype was counted between two and nine times. The chain combines TRBV7-9 with TRBJ1-2; D perhaps matches TRBD1 (5 bases). The CDR3 has 17 amino acids. Germline V gene sequence: CDR1 SEHNR, CDR2 FQNEAQ (reference sequence). V was cut by 5 bases and J by 4 bases, with 23 bases left in between. CDR3 bases: TGTGCCAGCAGCCCCCCGCTGTCAGGGCCCGCTTTCTATGGCTACACCTTC. Residues: CASSPPLSGPAFYGYTF.

In the case of this clonotype: A much larger clone sits a single nucleotide away, making a read error possible. The chain employs TRBV9 and TRBJ2-3, with unresolved D. This CDR3 is 15 amino acids long. Per the germline V gene, CDR1 is SGDLS and CDR2 is YYNGEE. This CDR3 is CTSSPDWSYTDTQYF. In nucleotides, the CDR3 is TGTACCAGCAGCCCAGACTGGTCATATACAGATACGCAGTATTTT.

At least ten counts were recorded for this clonotype. The chain employs TRBV12-3 or TRBV12-4 and TRBJ2-5; D remains ambiguous. The CDR3 length is 15 residues. V lost 5 bases, J lost 3 bases, and 16 bases lay in between. This CDR3 is CASSNPQKEEETQYF. In DNA form, the CDR3 reads TGTGCCAGCAGTAACCCCCAAAAGGAAGAAGAGACCCAGTACTTC.

This clonotype came up many times. The chain is built from TRBV12-3 or TRBV12-4 and TRBJ1-1; D gene uncertain. The CDR3 extends over 13 amino acids. Trimming left V 6 bases short and J 2 bases short, with 10 bases between. The CDR3 DNA reads TGTGCCAGCAGCATAGACATAAACACTGAAGCTTTCTTT. Amino acid sequence: CASSIDINTEAFF.

This clonotype occurred a few times. This chain joins TRBV20-1 and TRBJ2-7, with 7 bases lining up with TRBD1. V gave up 7 bases and J gave up 2 bases; unmatched junction bases: 8. The CDR3 is made up of 13 amino acids. Germline V CDR1 and CDR2: DFQATT, SNEGSKA (reference sequence). For the CDR3, the DNA is TGCAGTGTCAGGACAGGTGAAACCTACGAGCAGTACTTC. Its protein is CSVRTGETYEQYF.

The chain recombines TRBV6-8 with TRBJ2-3; D is perhaps TRBD1 or TRBD2 (5 bases each). V lost 0 bases, J lost 0 bases, and 10 bases lay in between. The CDR3 is 16 residues long. The germline V gene has CDR1 MNHGY and CDR2 SAAAGT. The CDR3 DNA follows: TGTGCCAGCAGTTACTCGGGGGAGTTCAGCACAGATACGCAGTATTTT. This translates into CASSYSGEFSTDTQYF.

This clonotype has more than one count but fewer than ten. The chain recombines TRBV19 with TRBJ2-3; no clear D gene. Germline V gene sequence: CDR1 LNHDA, CDR2 SQIVND (reference sequence). The V end was cut by 1 base, the J end by 1 base, with 9 bases between. The CDR3 spans 15 residues. The CDR3 region is CASSIGGSGTDTQYF. The CDR3, as DNA: TGTGCCAGTAGTATAGGTGGATCGGGCACAGATACGCAGTATTTT.

The chain recombines TRBV5-1 with TRBJ2-1; the D gene is possibly TRBD1 (5 bases). In germline, CDR1 is SGHRS, CDR2 YFSETQ. V shed 2 bases and J shed 5 bases, with 14 bases lying between them. CDR3 length equals 15 residues. The CDR3 loop is CASSFKGATDNEQFF. CDR3 nucleotides: TGCGCCAGCAGCTTTAAGGGCGCGACAGACAATGAGCAGTTCTTC.

This clonotype was counted only a few times. The V and J genes are TRBV6-2 or TRBV6-3 and TRBJ2-1; the D is unclear. The V end was cut by 2 bases, the J end by 8 bases, with 7 bases between. The CDR3 has 12 amino acids. Germline V gene lookup returns CDR1 MNHEY and CDR2 SVGEGT. CDR3 nucleotide sequence: TGTGCCAGCAGTTACCCCGTGGATGAGCAGTTCTTC. The encoded protein is CASSYPVDEQFF.

This clonotype was seen repeatedly, ten times or more. This chain connects TRBV4-3 to TRBJ2-1; D gene unclear. Germline V gene data show CDR1 as LGHNA and CDR2 as YSLEER. This CDR3 is 15 amino acids long. V was shortened by 0 bases and J by 0 bases, with 6 bases between the two germline ends. CDR3 bases: TGCGCCAGCAGCCAAGACAGGTCCTCCTACAATGAGCAGTTCTTC. Translated, it gives CASSQDRSSYNEQFF.

A remark on this clonotype: A junction boundary mismatches the germline segment, possibly from a read error. The chain is built from TRBV7-7 and TRBJ2-3; 7 bases match TRBD1. Germline V gene sequence: CDR1 SSHAT, CDR2 FNYEAQ (reference sequence). The CDR3 extends over 13 amino acids. The CDR3 DNA is TGTGCTAGCAGCTTATGGGGACAGGATACGCAGTATTTT. Amino acids: CASSLWGQDTQYF.

This clonotype was observed a few times. The genes are TRBV6-5 and TRBJ1-2; D gene ambiguous. The CDR3 is 14 amino acids. From germline, CDR1 is MNHEY and CDR2 SVGAGI. The V end lost 0 bases, the J end lost 3 bases, and 8 bases lay between the germline ends. CDR3 bases: TGTGCCAGCAGTTACTCCTTAAAGGACTATGGCTACACCTTC. Its protein is CASSYSLKDYGYTF.

This clonotype was detected ten times or more. The CDR3 DNA follows: TGTGCCAGCAGTTCTAGTATAGCGTGGGGCACAGATACGCAGTATTTT. Translation: CASSSSIAWGTDTQYF. The V gene is TRBV2, the J gene TRBJ2-3; tentatively, D is TRBD2 (5 bases). Germline CDR1 SNHLY, CDR2 FYNNEI. Trimming removed 5 bases from V and 1 base from J, with 16 bases in between. This CDR3 has 16 residues.

Turning to this clonotype: Since a much larger clone is just one base distant, this may be a read error. The V call is TRBV5-1, the J call TRBJ2-3; 9 bases are shared with TRBD2. The CDR3 runs 17 residues. Germline assignment: CDR1 SGHRS and CDR2 YFSETQ. The CDR3 coding sequence is TGCGCCAGCAGCTTGGACCCTAGCGGGACTAGCACAGATACGCAGAATTTT. The encoded protein is CASSLDPSGTSTDTQNF.

This clonotype has more than one count but fewer than ten. The CDR3 reads CASMIWQGAGDTQYF. The CDR3 coding sequence is TGTGCCAGCATGATCTGGCAGGGGGCAGGGGATACGCAGTATTTT. This chain uses TRBV5-6 with TRBJ2-3; 8 bases map to TRBD1. Trimming at V came to 6 bases and at J to 6 bases, leaving 12 bases not matched to a gene. Germline V gene sequence: CDR1 SGHDT, CDR2 YYEEEE. The CDR3 spans 15 residues.

This clonotype was found a few times. This chain's CDR3 is CASRLRGGTEAFF. The CDR3 DNA reads as TGTGCCAGCAGATTAAGAGGGGGCACTGAAGCTTTCTTT. The J gene is TRBJ1-1, the V gene TRBV27; D possibly corresponds to TRBD1 (6 bases). Germline CDR1 MNHEY, CDR2 SMNVEV (reference sequence). The CDR3 is made up of 13 amino acids. The V gene lost 6 bases and the J gene lost 4 bases, with 12 bases spanning the gap.